These 23 T cell receptor beta chains originate from one sample sequenced in a study of T cell repertoires in cytomegalovirus infection. These TCRs are of unknown antigen specificity. TCRdb reprocessed the reads via MiXCR and lists one record per CDR3 protein. The sample lists approximately 990,000 distinct CDR3 sequences, 25% to 40% seen once, with 13% in the top ten. The sample was cultured CD8+ T cells from PBMCs, taken from culture after CMV antigen stimulation. These receptor sequences come from a human donor in good health (CMV status not recorded). Some clones in this sample may be carry-over from other donors' samples.

This clonotype showed up many times. The V and J genes are TRBV6-5 and TRBJ2-1; D unclear. The CDR3 has 14 residues. From germline, CDR1 is MNHEY and CDR2 SVGAGI. V was clipped by 6 bases and J by 0 bases, with 9 bases between them. CDR3 nucleotides: TGTGCCAGCAGCTCGAGCAGCTCCTACAATGAGCAGTTCTTC. Protein product: CASSSSSSYNEQFF.

V gene TRBV27 combines with J gene TRBJ2-3, with 7 bases lining up with TRBD2. From germline, CDR1 is MNHEY and CDR2 SMNVEV (reference sequence). CDR3 length: 14 residues. With V trimmed by 6 bases and J by 1 base, 4 bases remained unmatched. The CDR3 region has the DNA TGTGCCAGCAGATACGCGGGGGGCACAGATACGCAGTATTTT. Protein sequence: CASRYAGGTDTQYF.

The table lists this clonotype with a count of one. The chain combines TRBV2 with TRBJ2-5, with D possibly TRBD2 on 6 matching bases. The CDR3 sequence is 12 residues long. Germline assignment: CDR1 SNHLY and CDR2 FYNNEI. V was trimmed by 10 bases and J by 7 bases, leaving 16 bases between them. The CDR3 is CATEMGGRTQYF. For the CDR3, the DNA is TGTGCCACCGAGATGGGGGGACGGACCCAGTACTTC.

The chain carries TRBV6-2 or TRBV6-3 and TRBJ2-2, with D perhaps matching TRBD2 (5 bases). V lost 2 bases and J 5 bases, leaving 12 bases between the germline ends. This CDR3 is 15 amino acids long. Germline lookup yields CDR1 MNHEY and CDR2 SVGEGT. The chain's CDR3 is CASSYGGGPTGELFF. Here the CDR3 DNA reads TGTGCCAGCAGTTACGGAGGCGGCCCTACCGGGGAGCTGTTTTTT.

This clonotype was found once. The gene calls are TRBV27 and TRBJ2-7; unclear D gene. Germline V lookup: CDR1 MNHEY, CDR2 SMNVEV (reference sequence). This CDR3 spans 14 amino acids. CDR3 nucleotides: TGTACCAGCAGTTTATCGGGCAGGTTTTACGAGCAGTACGTC. Its protein product is CTSSLSGRFYEQYV.

This clonotype was detected ten times or more. This rearrangement joins TRBV7-2 to TRBJ2-3, with D uncertain. The germline V gene encodes CDR1 SGHTA and CDR2 FQGNSA. The CDR3 is made up of 13 amino acids. V was trimmed by 5 bases and J by 1 base, leaving 7 bases between them. In nucleotides, the CDR3 is TGTGCCAGCAGCGAAAGGGGCACAGATACGCAGTATTTT. This translates into CASSERGTDTQYF.

The V and J genes are TRBV6-5 and TRBJ2-7, with 11 positions matching TRBD2. Germline CDR1 reads MNHEY; CDR2 reads SVGAGI. V trimming: 10 bases; J trimming: 9 bases; junction bases outside the gene matches: 11. This CDR3 region has 13 residues. CDR3 sequence (DNA): TGTGCCAACAGCTCCCTAGCGGGGGGAGTGCAGTACGTC. Translation gives CANSSLAGGVQYV.

The J gene is TRBJ2-1, the V gene TRBV7-6, with 7 bases fitting TRBD2. V lost 6 bases to trimming and J lost 10 bases; unmatched junction nucleotides: 18. CDR3 size: 16 residues. The V gene's germline CDR1 is SGHVS and CDR2 FNYEAQ. The CDR3: CASSLYTRQWGGEQFF. The CDR3 nucleotides are TGTGCCAGCAGTTTATACACCCGCCAATGGGGGGGGGAGCAGTTCTTC.

This clonotype was counted ten times or more. This chain connects TRBV7-9 to TRBJ2-5, with D perhaps TRBD1 (7 bases). This CDR3 is 15 amino acids long. V dropped 5 bases and J dropped 0 bases, with 13 bases sitting between them. CDR1 is SEHNR, CDR2 FQNEAQ, per germline (reference sequence). The CDR3 sequence is CASSGPGGYQETQYF. Written as DNA, the CDR3 is TGTGCCAGCAGCGGACCAGGGGGGTACCAAGAGACCCAGTACTTC.

J is TRBJ2-3 and V is TRBV15, with D perhaps matching TRBD1 (6 bases). Germline values: CDR1 LNHNV, CDR2 YYDKDF (reference sequence). The CDR3 consists of 15 residues. V lost 9 bases and J lost 0, with 16 bases in between. The CDR3 DNA is TGTGCCACTCAGGGGACGGAATCTAGCACAGATACGCAGTATTTT. Protein sequence: CATQGTESSTDTQYF.

In its sample, this clonotype was seen a few times. The rearrangement joins TRBV7-8 to TRBJ1-2; 9 positions match TRBD1. The germline gives CDR1 SGHVS, CDR2 FQNEAQ. The CDR3 is 14 amino acids. Unmatched junction bases numbered 3, after V lost 5 bases and J lost 2 bases. As DNA, the CDR3 is TGTGCCAGCAGCGAACAGGGGGCGAACTATGGCTACACCTTC. As protein: CASSEQGANYGYTF.

The gene calls are TRBV10-3 and TRBJ1-2; no clear D. The ends were cut back, 4 bases at V and 2 bases at J, with 8 bases in the middle. The CDR3 consists of 13 residues. Per the germline V gene, CDR1 is ENHRY and CDR2 is SYGVKD. The CDR3, as DNA: TGTGCCATCAGTGTTACAGTGAACTATGGCTACACCTTC. Its translation: CAISVTVNYGYTF.

This clonotype was seen a few times. The gene calls are TRBV4-3 and TRBJ1-2; D is unresolved. Trimming shortened V by 0 bases and J by 6 bases, and 11 bases separated the two germline ends. Germline V gives CDR1 LGHNA, CDR2 YSLEER. The CDR3 has 14 amino acids. The CDR3 bases are TGCGCCAGCAGCCAAGATTTGTCTGAGGATGGCTACACCTTC. Its protein product is CASSQDLSEDGYTF.

Points on this clonotype: The junction differs from germline at one of its ends, possibly a read error. Here the CDR3 reads CGASDRIDFSYNEQFF. In DNA form, the CDR3 reads TGCGGTGCTAGCGATCGGATAGACTTCTCCTACAATGAGCAGTTCTTC. This sequence joins TRBV20-1 and TRBJ2-1; tentatively, D is TRBD2 (6 bases). CDR1 DFQATT and CDR2 SNEGSKA come from the germline V gene (reference sequence). CDR3 length: 16 amino acids.

This rearrangement joins TRBV27 to TRBJ1-5, with a possible D match to TRBD1 (6 bases). The germline V and J ends were trimmed by 5 bases and 2 bases, with 13 bases remaining between them. The CDR3 contains 15 residues. The germline gives CDR1 MNHEY, CDR2 SMNVEV (reference sequence). CDR3 in amino acids: CASSIGGAGNQPQHF. The CDR3 nucleotides are TGTGCCAGCAGTATCGGGGGCGCAGGCAATCAGCCCCAGCATTTT.

The chain couples TRBV12-3 or TRBV12-4 to TRBJ2-2; the D is unclear. Deletions cut 7 bases from V and 6 bases from J, with 9 bases between. The CDR3 has 12 residues. CDR3 in DNA: TGTGCCAGCATTATAACACCCGGGGAGCTGTTTTTT. It encodes CASIITPGELFF.

The V gene is TRBV6-1, the J gene TRBJ2-7; 10 nucleotides agree with TRBD1. V lost 5 bases to trimming and J lost 7 bases; unmatched junction nucleotides: 14. The CDR3 totals 16 residues. The germline CDR1 and CDR2 sequences are MNHNS and SASEGT. This CDR3 is CASSLPRQGALGEQYF. In DNA, the CDR3 is TGTGCCAGCAGTCTTCCGCGACAGGGGGCTTTAGGGGAGCAGTACTTC.

This chain's CDR3 is CASNALRGAGGEQFF. The CDR3 coding sequence is TGCGCCAGCAATGCTCTGCGGGGGGCGGGGGGTGAGCAGTTCTTC. The rearrangement uses TRBV10-2 and TRBJ2-1; 8 bases are a match to TRBD2. Germline V gene data show CDR1 as WSHSY and CDR2 as SAAADI. After removal of 7 bases from V and 9 bases from J, the junction contained 14 bases not matched to a gene. This CDR3 is built from 15 residues.

There are many counts of this clonotype. The chain carries TRBV7-6 and TRBJ2-7; possible D gene TRBD2, 6 bases. The CDR3 contains 13 residues. Germline CDR1 is SGHVS and CDR2 is FNYEAQ. Trimming pared 5 bases from V and 4 bases from J, leaving 12 bases between. CDR3: CASSTGDEYEQYF. CDR3 nucleotide sequence: TGTGCCAGCAGCACGGGGGATGAATACGAGCAGTACTTC.

A few counts support this clonotype. The gene calls are TRBV20-1 and TRBJ2-1; TRBD1 or TRBD2 may be the D gene (5 bases each). The V end lost 8 bases, the J end lost 0 bases, and 11 bases lay between the germline ends. CDR1 is DFQATT, CDR2 SNEGSKA, per germline (reference sequence). The length of the CDR3 is 13 residues. CDR3 coding DNA: TGCAGTCCGGGACCCAGCTCCTACAATGAGCAGTTCTTC. This codes for CSPGPSSYNEQFF.

A few counts support this clonotype. The chain employs TRBV7-3 and TRBJ2-1; 8 bases fit TRBD1. The V gene end was trimmed by 5 bases and the J gene end by 2 bases; junction bases not matched to a gene: 8. CDR1 is SGHTA, CDR2 FQGTGA, per germline. The CDR3 is 16 amino acids. DNA for the CDR3: TGTGCCAGCAGCGGAGAACGACAGGGGACCTACAATGAGCAGTTCTTC. Its protein product is CASSGERQGTYNEQFF.

This clonotype appeared a few times. The V and J genes are TRBV2 and TRBJ2-7, with 7 bases matching TRBD1. Germline V lookup: CDR1 SNHLY, CDR2 FYNNEI. This CDR3 is 13 amino acids long. The DNA for the CDR3 is TGTGTTGTTCTGCTGACAGGGACCTACGAGCAGTACGTC. Translation gives CVVLLTGTYEQYV.

This clonotype was detected a few times. The rearrangement links TRBV7-9 to TRBJ2-7, with 11 bases matching TRBD1. This CDR3 spans 15 amino acids. Losses at the gene ends were 5 bases for V and 0 bases for J; bases not matched to a gene: 3. The germline CDR1 and CDR2 sequences are SEHNR and FQNEAQ (reference sequence). The DNA of the CDR3 is TGTGCCAGCAGCCGGGGACAGGGGGGCTCCTACGAGCAGTACTTC. Translated, it gives CASSRGQGGSYEQYF.